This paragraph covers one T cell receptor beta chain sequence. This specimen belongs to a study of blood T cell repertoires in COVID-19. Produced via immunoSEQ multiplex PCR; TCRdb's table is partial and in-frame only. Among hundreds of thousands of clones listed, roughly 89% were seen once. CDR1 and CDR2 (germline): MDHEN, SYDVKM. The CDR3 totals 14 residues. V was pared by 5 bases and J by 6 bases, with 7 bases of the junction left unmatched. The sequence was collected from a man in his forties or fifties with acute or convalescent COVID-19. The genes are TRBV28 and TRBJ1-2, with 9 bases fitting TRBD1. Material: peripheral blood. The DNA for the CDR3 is TGTGCCAGCAGTACGGACAGGGGAAGGAATGGCTACACCTTC. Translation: CASSTDRGRNGYTF.